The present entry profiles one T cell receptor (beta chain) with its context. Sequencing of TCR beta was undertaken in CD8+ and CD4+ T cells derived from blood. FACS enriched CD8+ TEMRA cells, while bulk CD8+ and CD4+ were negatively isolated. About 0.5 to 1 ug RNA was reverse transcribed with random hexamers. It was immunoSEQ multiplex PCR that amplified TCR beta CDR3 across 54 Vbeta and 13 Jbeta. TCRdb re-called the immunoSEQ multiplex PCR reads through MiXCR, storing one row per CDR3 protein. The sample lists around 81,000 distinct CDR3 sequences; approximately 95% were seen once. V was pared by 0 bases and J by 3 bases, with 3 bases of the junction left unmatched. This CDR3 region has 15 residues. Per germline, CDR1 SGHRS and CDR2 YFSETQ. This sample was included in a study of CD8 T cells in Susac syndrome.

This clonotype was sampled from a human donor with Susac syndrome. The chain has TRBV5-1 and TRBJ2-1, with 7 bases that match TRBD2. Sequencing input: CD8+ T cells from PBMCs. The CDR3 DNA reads TGCGCCAGCAGCTTGGTGACTAGCTACTACAATGAGCAGTTCTTC. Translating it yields CASSLVTSYYNEQFF.